This T cell receptor beta chain comes out of a study of T cell clonotyping in hematopoietic cell transplantation. Study as a whole: Recipient samples before transplant were obtained post-cytoreduction.

The study's findings and limits: Recipient TCR diversity dropped after transplant; expanded clonotypes rose from day 30 to 180. At the given depth, recipient repertoires were over 95% de novo clonotypes.

Details on this clone: Antigen: not known.

The method was immunoSEQ multiplex PCR; TCRdb's version includes in-frame clones alone and lacks a portion of them. The sample lists tens of thousands of clones, more than 75% occurring once. Time point of the sample: recipient sample about 28 days before transplant, after cytoreduction. Samples: about 28 days before transplant, then days 30, 100 and 180 after. The CDR3 runs to 12 residues. V was trimmed by 4 bases and J by 9 bases, leaving 11 bases between them. Germline-derived CDR1 and CDR2 are SGHRS and YFSETQ. The TCR originated in a man aged 55-75 years with biphenotypic leukemia. Some clones in this sample may be carry-over from other donors' samples. Material: peripheral blood mononuclear cells, obtained before stem cell transplant. The V and J genes are TRBV5-1 and TRBJ2-1, with D perhaps matching TRBD1 (5 bases). The CDR3 DNA reads TGCGCCAGCAGCACTCAGGGTACTGAGCAGTTCTTC. Translation gives CASSTQGTEQFF. Full variable domain (outside the CDR3, taken from reference TRBV5-1 and TRBJ2-1): KAGVTQTPRYLIKTRGQQVTLSCSPISGHRSVSWYQQTPGQGLQFLFEYFSETQRNKGNFPGRFSGRQFSNSRSEMNVSTLELGDSALYLCASSTQGTEQFFGPGTRLTVL.